A selection of T cell receptor beta chains follows, all from one sample in a study of early T cells in non-severe SARS-CoV-2 infection. One entry per CDR3 protein results from TCRdb running MiXCR on the 5' RACE reads. The sample lists about 64,000 distinct CDR3 sequences; more than 15% were seen once. The sequences come from whole blood, collected at baseline. The receptors come from an adult who was a healthcare worker with PCR-confirmed SARS-CoV-2 infection or an uninfected control (not recorded which). Both conserved end residues are part of each CDR3. Each record gives: clone size, J gene, D gene, CDR3 length, V gene, CDR3 DNA, CDR3 protein. The D gene is left open where the match is weak. Only part of the rows carry a size: once, few, many, or a class if the clone is expanded.

size: few; J: TRBJ2-7; D: TRBD2; length: 15; V: TRBV7-8; DNA: TGTGCCAGCAGCATCACTAGCGGGGGGGCATACGAGCAGTACTTC; CDR3: CASSITSGGAYEQYF
size: .; J: TRBJ2-7; D: TRBD2; length: 19; V: TRBV7-2; DNA: TGTGCCAGCAGCTTAACCGGGACTAGCGGGAGGATGAGGAACTACGAGCAGTACTTC; CDR3: CASSLTGTSGRMRNYEQYF
size: medium-sized; J: TRBJ1-1; D: TRBD1; length: 15; V: TRBV6-1; DNA: TGTGCCAGCATCACACCGGGACAGGTGAACACTGAAGCTTTCTTT; CDR3: CASITPGQVNTEAFF
size: .; J: TRBJ2-3; D: .; length: 13; V: TRBV7-2; DNA: TGTGCCAGCAGCAGGGGGAACACAGATACGCAGTATTTT; CDR3: CASSRGNTDTQYF
size: many; J: TRBJ2-7; D: TRBD2; length: 11; V: TRBV29-1; DNA: TGCAGCGTATCTAGCGGGCACGAGCAGTACTTC; CDR3: CSVSSGHEQYF
size: .; J: TRBJ1-1; D: .; length: 13; V: TRBV6-6; DNA: TGTGCCAGCAGTGCGGCGGGGAACACTGAAGCTTTCTTT; CDR3: CASSAAGNTEAFF
size: .; J: TRBJ2-3; D: .; length: 14; V: TRBV20-1; DNA: TGCAGTGCTACAGGGCCCATGGACACAGATACGCAGTATTTT; CDR3: CSATGPMDTDTQYF
size: few; J: TRBJ2-3; D: .; length: 10; V: TRBV20-1; DNA: TGCAGTGCTTCCGGAGATACGCAGTATTTT; CDR3: CSASGDTQYF
size: many; J: TRBJ2-6; D: .; length: 15; V: TRBV6-1; DNA: TGTGCCAGCAGTGAAGGACAGTCTGGGGCCAACGTCCTGACTTTC; CDR3: CASSEGQSGANVLTF
size: .; J: TRBJ2-1; D: .; length: 15; V: TRBV10-3; DNA: TGTGCCATCAGTCGAGGGGACCATTTGGCCGATGAGCAGTTCTTC; CDR3: CAISRGDHLADEQFF
size: many; J: TRBJ2-4; D: TRBD1; length: 15; V: TRBV28; DNA: TGTGCCTCCTCTTCGACAGGGCCAGCCAAAAACATTCAGTACTTC; CDR3: CASSSTGPAKNIQYF
size: few; J: TRBJ1-1; D: .; length: 13; V: TRBV18; DNA: TGTGCCAGCTCACCTCGAGGTTCCACTGAAGCTTTCTTT; CDR3: CASSPRGSTEAFF
size: .; J: TRBJ2-1; D: TRBD2; length: 13; V: TRBV29-1; DNA: TGCAGCGCCCGGGGACTAGCGGACAATGAGCAGTTCTTC; CDR3: CSARGLADNEQFF
size: few; J: TRBJ2-1; D: .; length: 13; V: TRBV7-9; DNA: TGTGCCAGCAGCTTATCAGGTAACAATGAGCAGTTCTTC; CDR3: CASSLSGNNEQFF
size: once; J: TRBJ1-5; D: .; length: 14; V: TRBV19; DNA: TGTGCCAGTAGCGAGAAAAATAGCAATCAGCCCCAGCATTTT; CDR3: CASSEKNSNQPQHF
size: .; J: TRBJ1-5; D: .; length: 15; V: TRBV6-1; DNA: TGTGCCAGCAGTGAAGCGGGGGTCCTTGGACAGCCCCAGCATTTT; CDR3: CASSEAGVLGQPQHF
size: .; J: TRBJ1-2; D: TRBD1; length: 13; V: TRBV6-5; DNA: TGTGCCAGCAGCTTGGGGACAGGGTATGGCTACACCTTC; CDR3: CASSLGTGYGYTF
size: few; J: TRBJ2-3; D: .; length: 15; V: TRBV18; DNA: TGTGCCAGCTCACCGAGTCCTTCCAGCCCAGATACGCAGTATTTT; CDR3: CASSPSPSSPDTQYF
size: few; J: TRBJ2-3; D: .; length: 15; V: TRBV30; DNA: TGTGCCTGGAGCGAGGGGCCCCGCGTTAAAGATACGCAGTATTTT; CDR3: CAWSEGPRVKDTQYF
size: few; J: TRBJ1-5; D: .; length: 15; V: TRBV7-2; DNA: TGTGCCAGCAGCCTAATGACACAGAACAATCAGCCCCAGCATTTT; CDR3: CASSLMTQNNQPQHF
size: .; J: TRBJ2-3; D: TRBD2; length: 15; V: TRBV7-9; DNA: TGTGCCAGCAGCAGGGGACTAGCAGACACAGATACGCAGTATTTT; CDR3: CASSRGLADTDTQYF
size: .; J: TRBJ1-6; D: .; length: 13; V: TRBV7-2; DNA: TGTGCCAGCAGCCTGGACGGGAATTCACCCCTCCACTTT; CDR3: CASSLDGNSPLHF
size: many; J: TRBJ1-4; D: TRBD1; length: 15; V: TRBV7-2; DNA: TGTGCCAGCAGCTTAGCGCAGGGGGCGCGAGAAAAACTGTTTTTT; CDR3: CASSLAQGAREKLFF
size: .; J: TRBJ2-7; D: .; length: 15; V: TRBV11-2; DNA: TGTGCCAGCAGCTTACATGGCAGGGGATCCCACGAGCAGTACTTC; CDR3: CASSLHGRGSHEQYF
size: .; J: TRBJ2-2; D: TRBD1; length: 16; V: TRBV5-1; DNA: TGCGCCAGCAGCCACGTCACAGGGGGCGACACCGGGGAGCTGTTTTTT; CDR3: CASSHVTGGDTGELFF
size: few; J: TRBJ2-7; D: .; length: 11; V: TRBV14; DNA: TGTGCCAGCAGCCAAGGGGCCAGACAGTACTTC; CDR3: CASSQGARQYF
size: once; J: TRBJ2-5; D: .; length: 13; V: TRBV29-1; DNA: TGCAGCGTTGAAGTTGGAAAGGGCGAGACCCAGTACTTC; CDR3: CSVEVGKGETQYF
size: once; J: TRBJ2-2; D: .; length: 13; V: TRBV12-3/TRBV12-4; DNA: TGTGCCAGCAGTCCCCGACAGACCGGGGAGCTGTTTTTT; CDR3: CASSPRQTGELFF
size: few; J: TRBJ2-4; D: TRBD2; length: 18; V: TRBV11-2; DNA: TGTGCCAGCAGCCTGGGACTAGCGGACTCCTTAGCCAAAAACATTCAGTACTTC; CDR3: CASSLGLADSLAKNIQYF
size: few; J: TRBJ2-5; D: TRBD2; length: 16; V: TRBV20-1; DNA: TGCAGTGCTAATCTCCAAACTAGCGGGGGCTGGGAGACCCAGTACTTC; CDR3: CSANLQTSGGWETQYF
size: .; J: TRBJ1-4; D: .; length: 13; V: TRBV2; DNA: TGTGCCAGCGGACGGGGGGGAGATGAAAAACTGTTTTTT; CDR3: CASGRGGDEKLFF
size: .; J: TRBJ2-7; D: .; length: 12; V: TRBV5-1; DNA: TGCGCCAGCAGCTTTTTCCCGGGCGAGCAGTACTTC; CDR3: CASSFFPGEQYF
size: .; J: TRBJ2-3; D: .; length: 13; V: TRBV19; DNA: TGTGCCAGTAGTATTCCCTTGGCAGATACGCAGTATTTT; CDR3: CASSIPLADTQYF
size: few; J: TRBJ2-3; D: TRBD2; length: 17; V: TRBV30; DNA: TGTGCCTGGAGTGCCTCCTCGCTAGCGGGGGGTCGGGATACGCAGTATTTT; CDR3: CAWSASSLAGGRDTQYF
size: .; J: TRBJ1-5; D: .; length: 14; V: TRBV10-3; DNA: TGTGCCATCAGTGCAAGGGAAAGCAATCAGCCCCAGCATTTT; CDR3: CAISARESNQPQHF
size: .; J: TRBJ1-2; D: .; length: 14; V: TRBV5-4; DNA: TGTGCCAGCAGCTTGATGGGGGCTTTCTATGGCTACACCTTC; CDR3: CASSLMGAFYGYTF